These T cell receptor beta chains were read from a single sample in a study of regulatory T cells in long-lasting Graves disease. TCRdb reanalysed the multiplex PCR reads using MiXCR and keeps one entry per CDR3 protein. This table has hundreds of thousands of distinct CDR3 sequences, under 25% appearing once. Sequencing was performed on peripheral blood mononuclear cells (PBMCs), taken when the disease was refractory, from a patient treated with antithyroid drugs. The receptors stem from a female donor with Graves disease. CDR3s include the opening cysteine and the closing phenylalanine or tryptophan. A D gene is named only where the DNA matches it firmly. Clone size is given for some rows only: seen once, a few or many times, or a class if the clone is expanded.

TRBV12-3/TRBV12-4,.,many,15,TRBJ1-1,CASSFTAGGDTEAFF,TGTGCCAGCAGTTTCACCGCGGGGGGAGACACTGAAGCTTTCTTT
TRBV6-2/TRBV6-3,TRBD1,few,14,TRBJ1-6,CASRNDREMSPLHF,TGTGCCAGCAGAAATGACAGGGAGATGTCACCCCTCCACTTT
TRBV6-2/TRBV6-3,.,many,15,TRBJ2-2,CASLSGTTNTGELFF,TGTGCCAGCTTATCCGGGACAACGAACACCGGGGAGCTGTTTTTT
TRBV6-1,.,many,12,TRBJ1-1,CASRGTNAEAFF,TGTGCCAGCAGGGGGACCAACGCTGAAGCTTTCTTT
TRBV29-1,.,.,14,TRBJ1-2,CSVEDRKRNYGYTF,TGCAGCGTTGAAGATCGAAAACGGAACTATGGCTACACCTTC
TRBV28,.,.,13,TRBJ2-2,CASILGNTGELFF,TGTGCCAGCATACTCGGGAACACCGGGGAGCTGTTTTTT
TRBV7-9,TRBD1,few,15,TRBJ2-7,CASSPPLGQAYEQYF,TGTGCCAGCAGCCCCCCTCTAGGACAGGCCTACGAGCAGTACTTC
TRBV2,TRBD1,.,15,TRBJ1-4,CAGNRGGGTNEKLFF,TGTGCCGGGAACAGGGGGGGTGGAACTAATGAAAAACTGTTTTTT
TRBV7-8,.,.,16,TRBJ2-5,CASSLGPDSPWETQYF,TGTGCCAGCAGCTTAGGGCCTGACAGCCCCTGGGAGACCCAGTACTTC
TRBV18,.,.,16,TRBJ2-5,CASSPPNGLLQETQYF,TGTGCCAGCTCACCACCCAACGGGCTTTTACAAGAGACCCAGTACTTC
TRBV7-2,.,.,15,TRBJ1-3,CASSLVGNSGNTIYF,TGTGCCAGCAGCTTAGTGGGTAACTCTGGAAACACCATATATTTT
TRBV6-5,.,.,13,TRBJ1-1,CASSYSMAGEAFF,TGTGCCAGCAGTTACTCGATGGCAGGGGAAGCTTTCTTT
TRBV12-3/TRBV12-4,.,many,13,TRBJ1-5,CASSEGLGQPQHF,TGTGCCAGCAGTGAGGGGCTGGGTCAGCCCCAGCATTTT
TRBV6-2/TRBV6-3,TRBD1,few,14,TRBJ2-5,CASSYSGDSETQYF,TGTGCCAGCAGTTACTCAGGGGACAGTGAGACCCAGTACTTC
TRBV7-3,.,many,15,TRBJ1-3,CASSLNGGYGNTIYF,TGTGCCAGCAGCTTAAATGGCGGTTACGGAAACACCATATATTTT
TRBV9,.,.,17,TRBJ1-2,CASSVDRGQRSFHGYTF,TGTGCCAGCAGCGTAGATAGAGGACAGCGGTCTTTTCATGGCTACACCTTC
TRBV7-2,TRBD1,.,15,TRBJ2-7,CASSLEGQGGYEQYF,TGTGCCAGCAGCCTTGAAGGACAGGGAGGTTACGAGCAGTACTTC
TRBV28,.,many,15,TRBJ2-5,CASSLPLPYQETQYF,TGTGCCAGCAGTTTACCGCTCCCGTACCAAGAGACCCAGTACTTC
TRBV13,TRBD1,.,14,TRBJ2-7,CASSQGGGTYEQYF,TGTGCCAGCAGCCAAGGGGGCGGAACCTACGAGCAGTACTTC
TRBV5-1,.,few,16,TRBJ1-1,CASRQRIDRGGTEAFF,TGCGCCAGCAGACAAAGAATCGATCGGGGAGGCACTGAAGCTTTCTTT
TRBV29-1,.,.,12,TRBJ2-7,CSVEDLGHEQYF,TGCAGCGTTGAAGATTTAGGCCACGAGCAGTACTTC
TRBV29-1,TRBD1,many,13,TRBJ2-7,CSVKNRGSYEQYF,TGCAGCGTCAAAAACAGGGGGTCCTACGAGCAGTACTTC
TRBV7-9,.,few,15,TRBJ2-7,CATTQGGGIPYEQYF,TGTGCCACCACCCAAGGAGGGGGCATCCCCTACGAGCAGTACTTC
TRBV20-1,.,many,14,TRBJ2-7,CSAHLGLHPYEQYF,TGCAGTGCTCATCTTGGACTTCATCCCTACGAGCAGTACTTC
TRBV28,.,many,13,TRBJ2-5,CASSHTVQETQYF,TGTGCCAGCAGTCATACCGTACAAGAGACCCAGTACTTC
TRBV28,.,many,11,TRBJ1-2,CAVLRGHGYTF,TGTGCCGTCCTTCGGGGTCATGGCTACACCTTC
TRBV3-2,.,.,17,TRBJ2-5,CASSQEAPGEEKETQYF,TGTGCCAGCAGCCAAGAGGCCCCCGGGGAGGAGAAAGAGACCCAGTACTTC
TRBV10-3,.,.,13,TRBJ1-1,CAISERPNTEAFF,TGTGCCATCAGTGAGAGGCCGAACACTGAAGCTTTCTTT
TRBV6-1,TRBD2,few,14,TRBJ2-2,CASNGRVYTGELFF,TGTGCCAGCAACGGGAGGGTATACACCGGGGAGCTGTTTTTT
TRBV7-2,.,.,16,TRBJ2-7,CASSFPTGPPPYEQYF,TGTGCCAGCAGCTTCCCGACAGGACCCCCCCCCTACGAGCAGTACTTC
TRBV28,.,few,14,TRBJ2-7,CASSLTSLAVEQYF,TGTGCCAGCAGCTTGACCAGCTTAGCCGTCGAGCAGTACTTC
TRBV14,.,.,13,TRBJ1-1,CASSPDGDTEAFF,TGTGCCAGCAGCCCCGACGGAGACACTGAAGCTTTCTTT
TRBV28,.,many,15,TRBJ2-2,CASSAGISNTGELFF,TGTGCCAGCAGTGCCGGTATTTCGAACACCGGGGAGCTGTTTTTT
TRBV20-1,TRBD1,few,15,TRBJ1-5,CSATYPDRGNQPQHF,TGCAGTGCTACCTACCCGGACAGGGGCAATCAGCCCCAGCATTTT
TRBV27,.,few,15,TRBJ1-1,CASSPTIQGNTEAFF,TGTGCCAGCAGCCCGACCATCCAGGGGAACACTGAAGCTTTCTTT
TRBV24-1,.,.,15,TRBJ2-5,CATSSLVGAQETQYF,TGTGCCACCAGCTCCCTTGTTGGGGCCCAAGAGACCCAGTACTTC
TRBV9,TRBD1,.,16,TRBJ2-2,CASSEPGTGGTGELFF,TGTGCCAGCAGCGAGCCCGGGACAGGGGGGACCGGGGAGCTGTTTTTT
TRBV15,TRBD1,once,15,TRBJ2-7,CATSRLGTADYEQYF,TGTGCCACCAGCAGACTCGGGACAGCGGATTACGAGCAGTACTTC
TRBV5-1,.,.,17,TRBJ2-7,CASSEPGTPLTSYEQYF,TGCGCCAGCAGCGAACCCGGGACTCCACTAACCTCCTACGAGCAGTACTTC
TRBV20-1,.,few,13,TRBJ1-4,CSARDSRGEKLFF,TGCAGTGCCAGGGACTCAAGGGGGGAAAAACTGTTTTTT
TRBV2,.,many,15,TRBJ1-6,CASSEWRPAGPPLHF,TGTGCCAGCAGTGAATGGCGGCCCGCCGGGCCACCCCTCCACTTT
TRBV29-1,.,.,15,TRBJ1-5,CSVGVGVGKGQPQHF,TGCAGCGTTGGAGTAGGGGTCGGGAAAGGGCAGCCCCAGCATTTT
TRBV12-3/TRBV12-4,.,many,13,TRBJ2-4,CASSYIAKNIQYF,TGTGCCAGCAGTTACATAGCCAAAAACATTCAGTACTTC
TRBV27,.,many,13,TRBJ2-5,CASSRPYQETQYF,TGTGCCAGCAGTCGCCCTTACCAAGAGACCCAGTACTTC
TRBV29-1,.,many,15,TRBJ1-2,CSVATVRGGNYGYTF,TGCAGCGTTGCCACCGTCCGGGGCGGAAACTATGGCTACACCTTC
TRBV27,.,many,13,TRBJ1-4,CASRPATNEKLFF,TGTGCCAGCAGACCAGCAACTAATGAAAAACTGTTTTTT
TRBV7-2,TRBD1,many,15,TRBJ1-5,CASSFLGTGDQPQHF,TGTGCCAGCAGCTTTCTTGGGACAGGCGACCAGCCCCAGCATTTT
TRBV10-3,.,.,12,TRBJ1-6,CAIGQWDSPLHF,TGTGCCATTGGTCAGTGGGATTCACCCCTCCACTTT
TRBV7-8,.,many,13,TRBJ1-2,CASSSEPRDGYTF,TGTGCCAGCAGTTCAGAGCCCAGGGACGGCTACACCTTC
TRBV24-1,.,.,18,TRBJ2-3,CATSEVTAGEGHTDTQYF,TGTGCCACCAGTGAAGTGACGGCGGGGGAGGGACACACAGATACGCAGTATTTT
TRBV7-4,TRBD1,few,17,TRBJ1-1,CASSLDREGQGNTEAFF,TGTGCCAGCAGCTTAGATCGGGAGGGACAGGGAAACACTGAAGCTTTCTTT
TRBV28,TRBD1,many,16,TRBJ2-6,CASSSFGTAGANVLTF,TGTGCCAGCAGTTCCTTCGGGACAGCCGGGGCCAACGTCCTGACTTTC
TRBV29-1,.,few,15,TRBJ2-4,CSAHGGGRAKNIQYF,TGCAGCGCCCATGGTGGCGGTAGGGCCAAAAACATTCAGTACTTC
TRBV19,TRBD1,.,14,TRBJ1-1,CASSKGQGIAEAFF,TGTGCCAGTAGTAAAGGACAGGGGATCGCTGAAGCTTTCTTT
TRBV5-6,TRBD1,few,11,TRBJ1-1,CASSWGQNAFF,TGTGCCAGCAGCTGGGGACAGAACGCTTTCTTT
TRBV20-1,.,many,17,TRBJ2-5,CSAEKLPAGEGGETQYF,TGCAGTGCTGAAAAGTTACCGGCAGGGGAAGGGGGAGAGACCCAGTACTTC
TRBV28,.,many,14,TRBJ1-1,CASSFGGIGTEAFF,TGTGCCAGCAGTTTTGGGGGGATTGGCACTGAAGCTTTCTTT